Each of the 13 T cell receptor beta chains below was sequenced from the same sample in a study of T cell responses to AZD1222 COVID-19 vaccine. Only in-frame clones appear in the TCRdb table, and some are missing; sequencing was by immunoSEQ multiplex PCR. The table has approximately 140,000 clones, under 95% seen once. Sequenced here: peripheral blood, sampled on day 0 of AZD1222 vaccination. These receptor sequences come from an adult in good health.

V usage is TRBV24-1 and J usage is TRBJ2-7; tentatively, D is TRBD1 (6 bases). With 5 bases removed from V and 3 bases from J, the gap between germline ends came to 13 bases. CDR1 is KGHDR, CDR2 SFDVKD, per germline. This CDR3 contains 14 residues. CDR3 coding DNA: TGTGCCACCAGTGGGGGGACACAAGACTACGAGCAGTACTTC. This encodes CATSGGTQDYEQYF.

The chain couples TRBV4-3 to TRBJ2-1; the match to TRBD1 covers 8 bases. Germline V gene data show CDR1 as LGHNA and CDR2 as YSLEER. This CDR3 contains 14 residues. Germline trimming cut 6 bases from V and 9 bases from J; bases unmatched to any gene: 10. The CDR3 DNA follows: TGCGCCAGCAGTCGAGGACAGGGCAGGGGTGAGCAGTTCTTC. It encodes CASSRGQGRGEQFF.

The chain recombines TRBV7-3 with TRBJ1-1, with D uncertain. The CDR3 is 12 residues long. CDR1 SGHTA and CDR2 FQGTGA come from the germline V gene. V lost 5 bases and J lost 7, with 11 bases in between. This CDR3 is CASSDRGSEAFF. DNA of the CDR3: TGTGCCAGCAGCGATCGAGGGAGTGAAGCTTTCTTT.

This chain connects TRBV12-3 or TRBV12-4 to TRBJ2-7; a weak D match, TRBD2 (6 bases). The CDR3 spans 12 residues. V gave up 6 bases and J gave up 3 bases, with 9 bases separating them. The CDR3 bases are TGTGCCAGCAGCCGACTAGACTACGAGCAGTACTTC. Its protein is CASSRLDYEQYF.

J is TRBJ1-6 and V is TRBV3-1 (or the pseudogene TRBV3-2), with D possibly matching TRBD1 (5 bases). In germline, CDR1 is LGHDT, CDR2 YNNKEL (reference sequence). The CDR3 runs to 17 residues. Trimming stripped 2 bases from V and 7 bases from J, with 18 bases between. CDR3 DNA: TGTGCCAGCAGCCAAAAGTCGGGCAGGGAGAGGAATTCACCCCTCCACTTT. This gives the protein CASSQKSGRERNSPLHF.

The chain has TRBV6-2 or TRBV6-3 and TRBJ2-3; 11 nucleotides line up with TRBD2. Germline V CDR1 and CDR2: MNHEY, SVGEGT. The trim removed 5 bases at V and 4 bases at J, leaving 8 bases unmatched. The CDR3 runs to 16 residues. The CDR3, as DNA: TGTGCCAGCAGTGATACTAGCGGGAGTGGTGCAGATACGCAGTATTTT. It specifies CASSDTSGSGADTQYF.

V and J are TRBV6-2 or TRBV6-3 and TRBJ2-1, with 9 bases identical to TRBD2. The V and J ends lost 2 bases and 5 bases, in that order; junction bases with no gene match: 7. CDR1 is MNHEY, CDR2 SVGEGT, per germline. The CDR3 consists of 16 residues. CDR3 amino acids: CASSYAGLARDNEQFF. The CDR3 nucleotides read TGTGCCAGCAGTTACGCAGGACTAGCGAGAGACAATGAGCAGTTCTTC.

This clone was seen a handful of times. The CDR3 DNA reads as TGTGCCAGCACCTGGACCCTGAACACTGAAGCTTTCTTT. Its translation is CASTWTLNTEAFF. The genes are TRBV12-3 or TRBV12-4 and TRBJ1-1; D is unclear. The CDR3 loop spans 13 amino acids. The V and J ends lost 7 bases and 0 bases respectively, with 9 bases between them.

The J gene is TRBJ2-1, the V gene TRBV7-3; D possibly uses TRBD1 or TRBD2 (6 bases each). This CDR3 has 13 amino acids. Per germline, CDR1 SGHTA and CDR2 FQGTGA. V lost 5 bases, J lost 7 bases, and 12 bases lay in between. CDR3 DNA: TGTGCCAGCAGCCAATCGGGGGCGAATGAGCAGTTCTTC. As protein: CASSQSGANEQFF.

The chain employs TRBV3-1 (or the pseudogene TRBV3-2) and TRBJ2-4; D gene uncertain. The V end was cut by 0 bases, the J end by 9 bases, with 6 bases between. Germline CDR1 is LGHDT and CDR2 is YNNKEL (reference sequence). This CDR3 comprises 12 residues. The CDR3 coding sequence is TGTGCCAGCAGCCAAGATCGGGTCATTCAGTACTTC. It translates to CASSQDRVIQYF.

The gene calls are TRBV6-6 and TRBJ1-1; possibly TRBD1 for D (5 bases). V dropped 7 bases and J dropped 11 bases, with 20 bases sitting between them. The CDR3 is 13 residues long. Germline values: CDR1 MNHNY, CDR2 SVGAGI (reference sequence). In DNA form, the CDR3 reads TGTGCCAGCACTAGTGCAAAGGGGAACAAGGCTTTCTTT. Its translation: CASTSAKGNKAFF.

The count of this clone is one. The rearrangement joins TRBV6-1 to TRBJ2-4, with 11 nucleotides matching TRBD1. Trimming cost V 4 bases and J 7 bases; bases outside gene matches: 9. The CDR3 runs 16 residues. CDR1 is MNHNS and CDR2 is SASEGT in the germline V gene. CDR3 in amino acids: CASSVIFGTGGNIQYF. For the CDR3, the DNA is TGTGCCAGCAGTGTAATTTTTGGGACAGGGGGGAACATTCAGTACTTC.

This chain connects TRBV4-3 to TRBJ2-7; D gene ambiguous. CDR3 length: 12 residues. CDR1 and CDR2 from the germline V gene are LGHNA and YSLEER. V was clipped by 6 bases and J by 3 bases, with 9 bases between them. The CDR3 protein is CASRLPRYEQYF. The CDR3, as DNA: TGCGCCAGCAGGCTTCCCCGCTACGAGCAGTACTTC.